At least ten counts were recorded for the clone carrying this T cell receptor beta chain. Its target is unknown. The TCRbeta library incorporated unique molecular identifiers. TCRdb re-called the PCR reads through MiXCR, storing one row per CDR3 protein. The sample has 180,000 or so distinct CDR3 sequences, approximately 6.8% seen once. This sample stems from a study of T-cell reconstitution after alpha-beta-depleted transplantation in children. Study observations and caveats: Most T-cell counts and diversity one year after the transplant came from T cells that were newly produced. The origin of high day-60 TCRbeta diversity in some patients lay in surviving recipient T cells and thymic progenitors. Reportedly, roughly two months post-transplant, alpha-beta T cells arose from several hundred expanded graft clones.

This TCR was sampled from a girl under three years old with combined immunodeficiency, due to receive a stem cell transplant. The sequencing used PBMCs, collected before TCRalphabeta/CD19-depleted stem cell transplant.

The CDR3 reads CSAPQGENIWYEQYF. The CDR3 DNA reads as TGCAGTGCCCCCCAGGGGGAGAATATATGGTACGAGCAGTACTTC. The chain employs TRBV20-1 and TRBJ2-7; 7 nucleotides line up with TRBD1. The CDR3 consists of 15 residues. The germline V gene has CDR1 DFQATT and CDR2 SNEGSKA (reference sequence). V shed 6 bases and J 4 bases; nucleotides not matched to a gene: 15.